This TCR beta chain originates from a study of CD8+ T cells in alopecia areata. The overall study: Twice a day, 5 to 10 mg of oral tofacitinib was administered to treated patients. Patients remained on tofacitinib for 6 to 18 months and then went 6 months without it. Study findings and constraints: Affected scalp, especially in alopecia totalis/universalis, had a higher clonality than normal scalp did. Resident alphabeta T-cell populations of normal skin are likewise subject to sequencing in scalp samples.

This CDR3 is built from 14 residues. The germline V gene encodes CDR1 MGHDK and CDR2 SYGVNS. V was shortened by 2 bases and J by 3 bases, with 10 bases between the two germline ends. cDNA serving as the sequencing template came from extracted, reverse transcribed RNA. Assay: immunoSEQ multiplex PCR; the TCRdb copy retains only in-frame clones and omits some. The sample includes approximately 91,000 clones, under 45% of them seen just once. About this clone: Its specificity is unknown.

The J gene is TRBJ2-5, the V gene TRBV25-1; D unresolved. The source is a human donor with alopecia areata. The sequenced sample consisted of CD4+ T cells sorted from blood. CDR3 sequence reads: CASSEGGREETQYF. The CDR3 region has the DNA TGTGCCAGCAGTGAAGGTGGAAGGGAAGAGACCCAGTACTTC.